A single sample is the source of the 30 T cell receptor beta chains below, sequenced in a study of blood T cell repertoires in COVID-19. The method was immunoSEQ multiplex PCR; TCRdb's version includes in-frame clones alone and lacks a portion of them. There are 95,000 to 150,000 clones in the sample; 82% occur only once, and about 4.2% lies in the top ten. The sample was peripheral blood. These receptors all come from a woman between 65 and 79 years old with acute or convalescent COVID-19.

In its sample, this clone was seen a few times. This chain uses TRBV6-4 with TRBJ1-1, with TRBD1 matching over 8 bases. Germline CDR1 is MRHNA and CDR2 is SNTAGT. V trimming: 7 bases; J trimming: 5 bases; junction bases outside the gene matches: 9. CDR3 size: 14 residues. The chain's CDR3 is CASIGQGSGTEAFF. DNA of the CDR3: TGTGCCAGCATTGGACAGGGAAGTGGAACTGAAGCTTTCTTT.

The chain combines TRBV6-6 with TRBJ1-4; tentative D call: TRBD1 (6 bases). Trimming took 5 bases from V and 8 from J, leaving 15 bases between them. Germline V gene sequence: CDR1 MNHNY, CDR2 SVGAGI (reference sequence). CDR3 length: 14 amino acids. The CDR3 here is CASSRPGEGEKLFF. The CDR3 nucleotides read TGTGCCAGCAGTCGCCCAGGGGAAGGGGAAAAACTGTTTTTT.

This chain links TRBV4-1 with TRBJ2-1; 13 bases map to TRBD2. This CDR3 comprises 16 residues. Germline loops: CDR1 MGHRA, CDR2 YSYEKL. Losses at the gene ends were 0 bases for V and 9 bases for J; bases not matched to a gene: 5. For the CDR3, the DNA is TGCGCCAGCAGCCAAGATCAACTAGCGGGGGGGCTTGAGCAGTTCTTC. Protein: CASSQDQLAGGLEQFF.

The chain recombines TRBV4-2 with TRBJ2-5, with D maybe TRBD2 (7 bases). V was pared by 0 bases and J by 4 bases, with 12 bases between. This CDR3 has 15 residues. Germline V gene data show CDR1 as LGHNA and CDR2 as YNFKEQ. The CDR3 here is CASSQDWGGRETQYF. In DNA form, the CDR3 reads TGTGCCAGCAGCCAAGATTGGGGGGGCCGAGAGACCCAGTACTTC.

The J gene is TRBJ1-2, the V gene TRBV6-2 or TRBV6-3; possible D gene TRBD1, 5 bases. This CDR3 contains 15 residues. Germline V gene lookup returns CDR1 MNHEY and CDR2 SVGEGT. V was cut by 6 bases and J by 5 bases, with 19 bases left in between. CDR3 sequence reads: CASSSPSRQGYGYTF. As DNA, the CDR3 is TGTGCCAGCAGCTCCCCTTCACGTCAGGGATATGGCTACACCTTC.

V is TRBV25-1 and J is TRBJ1-1, with D uncertain. Germline CDR1 reads MGHDK; CDR2 reads SYGVNS. Trimming stripped 9 bases from V and 5 bases from J, with 19 bases between. The CDR3 has 14 residues. In nucleotides, the CDR3 is TGTGCCAGTAGTCATGGACTTTCGAAGACTGAAGCTTTCTTT. This gives the protein CASSHGLSKTEAFF.

The chain couples TRBV3-1 (or the pseudogene TRBV3-2) to TRBJ1-2; 10 bases agree with TRBD1. Germline loops: CDR1 LGHDT, CDR2 YNNKEL (reference sequence). The CDR3 is 15 residues long. Germline trimming cut 4 bases from V and 4 bases from J; bases unmatched to any gene: 6. The CDR3, as DNA: TGTGCCAGCAGCCCGACAGGGGGCGCGAGCTATGGCTACACCTTC. It specifies CASSPTGGASYGYTF.

The J gene is TRBJ2-1, the V gene TRBV4-3; maybe TRBD1 (5 bases). Germline CDR1 is LGHNA and CDR2 is YSLEER. The CDR3 extends over 12 amino acids. Trimming removed 5 bases from V and 5 bases from J, with 7 bases in between. This chain's CDR3 is CASSDRNNEQFF. CDR3 nucleotides: TGCGCCAGCAGCGACAGAAACAATGAGCAGTTCTTC.

The chain has TRBV5-1 and TRBJ1-1; maybe TRBD1 (5 bases). The CDR3 runs 14 residues. The germline V gene encodes CDR1 SGHRS and CDR2 YFSETQ. V was cut by 4 bases and J by 6 bases, with 16 bases left in between. CDR3 residues: CASSRETDRAEAFF. The CDR3 DNA sequence: TGCGCCAGCAGCCGAGAGACAGACCGCGCTGAAGCTTTCTTT.

V is TRBV3-1 (or the pseudogene TRBV3-2) and J is TRBJ2-1, with 8 nucleotides matching TRBD1. CDR1 and CDR2 (germline): LGHDT, YNNKEL (reference sequence). The CDR3 extends over 15 amino acids. Trimming at V came to 4 bases and at J to 7 bases, leaving 9 bases not matched to a gene. The CDR3: CASSPPRQGLNEQFF. CDR3 sequence (DNA): TGTGCCAGCAGCCCACCGAGACAGGGGTTGAATGAGCAGTTCTTC.

This clone was recorded once. V is TRBV7-2 and J is TRBJ2-5; unclear D gene. The germline gives CDR1 SGHTA, CDR2 FQGNSA. The germline V and J ends were trimmed by 4 bases and 4 bases, with 16 bases remaining between them. The CDR3 sequence is 15 residues long. The CDR3, as DNA: TGTGCCAGCAGCTCCTCACGGCGGCTGGTAGAGACCCAGTACTTC. It encodes CASSSSRRLVETQYF.

The chain recombines TRBV5-4 with TRBJ2-2; D may be TRBD1 (5 bases). V dropped 0 bases and J dropped 6 bases, with 12 bases sitting between them. This CDR3 is built from 15 residues. The germline gives CDR1 SGHNT, CDR2 YYREEE (reference sequence). CDR3 sequence (DNA): TGTGCCAGCAGCTTGGAGTCAGGGTATGCCGGGGAGCTGTTTTTT. Its protein is CASSLESGYAGELFF.

This clone was counted only a few times. The genes are TRBV24-1 and TRBJ2-2; 8 positions match TRBD2. From germline, CDR1 is KGHDR and CDR2 SFDVKD. The V segment lost 3 bases and the J segment 6 bases; nucleotides outside the gene matches: 8. The CDR3 totals 16 residues. The CDR3 DNA reads TGTGCCACCAGTGATGCGGGGGGATTAGGCGCCGGGGAGCTGTTTTTT. It codes for CATSDAGGLGAGELFF.

V and J are TRBV6-5 and TRBJ2-5, with D tentatively TRBD1 (6 bases). Looked up from germline, CDR1 is MNHEY and CDR2 is SVGAGI. V dropped 5 bases and J dropped 5 bases, with 12 bases sitting between them. CDR3 length: 13 residues. This CDR3 reads CASSTGIRETQYF. For the CDR3, the DNA is TGTGCCAGCAGTACAGGGATTAGGGAGACCCAGTACTTC.

The chain carries TRBV6-5 and TRBJ1-4; D is uncertain. Deletions cut 5 bases from V and 0 bases from J, with 10 bases between. CDR3 size: 15 residues. Germline loops: CDR1 MNHEY, CDR2 SVGAGI. CDR3 in amino acids: CASSLDGTTNEKLFF. The CDR3 region has the DNA TGTGCCAGCAGTCTTGACGGGACAACTAATGAAAAACTGTTTTTT.

The chain is built from TRBV3-1 (or the pseudogene TRBV3-2) and TRBJ1-2, with D possibly being TRBD1 (5 bases). CDR1 and CDR2 from the germline V gene are LGHDT and YNNKEL (reference sequence). The CDR3 contains 15 residues. The ends were cut back, 1 base at V and 4 bases at J, with 13 bases in the middle. CDR3 in amino acids: CASSQGIGVSYGYTF. For the CDR3, the DNA is TGTGCCAGCAGCCAAGGAATAGGGGTGAGCTATGGCTACACCTTC.

This chain joins TRBV4-3 and TRBJ2-3, with 7 bases fitting TRBD2. Germline lookup yields CDR1 LGHNA and CDR2 YSLEER. Trimming removed 0 bases from V and 5 bases from J; junction bases left unmatched: 14. CDR3 length: 18 amino acids. DNA of the CDR3: TGCGCCAGCAGCCAAGATCGCCGAGGCGCGGGGGTTAGAGATACGCAGTATTTT. It translates to CASSQDRRGAGVRDTQYF.

The V and J genes are TRBV29-1 and TRBJ2-1; 7 nucleotides line up with TRBD1. The CDR3 runs 12 residues. The germline V gene encodes CDR1 SQVTM and CDR2 ANQGSEA. Trimming at V came to 5 bases and at J to 9 bases, leaving 7 bases not matched to a gene. The CDR3 nucleotides are TGCAGCGTTACAAGAGGGGGCGGTGAGCAGTTCTTC. Translating it yields CSVTRGGGEQFF.

The CDR3 DNA is TGTGCCAGCAGCGCCCAGGGCCCCTTGGGTGAAAAACTGTTTTTT. Encoded protein: CASSAQGPLGEKLFF. V and J are TRBV9 and TRBJ1-4, with D maybe TRBD1 (5 bases). Germline V gene sequence: CDR1 SGDLS, CDR2 YYNGEE. This CDR3 comprises 15 residues. Trimming shortened V by 3 bases and J by 7 bases, and 16 bases separated the two germline ends.

This clone showed up just once. V gene TRBV7-2 combines with J gene TRBJ1-5; 8 bases match TRBD1. The CDR3 has 15 residues. Germline CDR1 is SGHTA and CDR2 is FQGNSA. V trimming: 5 bases; J trimming: 4 bases; junction bases outside the gene matches: 7. CDR3 amino acids: CASSIGQGPNQPQHF. The CDR3 nucleotides are TGTGCCAGCAGCATCGGACAGGGCCCAAATCAGCCCCAGCATTTT.

In DNA form, the CDR3 reads TGTGCCAGCAGGTACCCACAGGGGAACACTGAAGCTTTCTTT. Residues: CASRYPQGNTEAFF. This rearrangement joins TRBV7-2 to TRBJ1-1; perhaps TRBD1 as D (6 bases). V shed 6 bases and J shed 1 base, with 12 bases lying between them. This CDR3 has 14 amino acids. Looked up from germline, CDR1 is SGHTA and CDR2 is FQGNSA.

This clone showed up just once. V gene TRBV3-1 (or the pseudogene TRBV3-2) combines with J gene TRBJ1-2, with a weak D call TRBD1 (5 bases). Germline V gene sequence: CDR1 LGHDT, CDR2 YNNKEL (reference sequence). Trimming pared 4 bases from V and 8 bases from J, leaving 14 bases between. This CDR3 contains 13 residues. The DNA for the CDR3 is TGTGCCAGCAGCCCGGGGGTGGAGGGCGGCTACACCTTC. The encoded protein is CASSPGVEGGYTF.

The V call is TRBV10-2, the J call TRBJ1-5, with D unclear. The CDR3 length is 15 residues. V lost 3 bases and J lost 5, with 14 bases in between. Looked up from germline, CDR1 is WSHSY and CDR2 is SAAADI. Here the CDR3 DNA reads TGCGCCAGCAGTGATTTTTCGAGTCCATATCAGCCCCAGCATTTT. It codes for CASSDFSSPYQPQHF.

The chain carries TRBV5-6 and TRBJ2-3; a possible D gene is TRBD1 (5 bases). The V gene lost 6 bases and the J gene lost 2 bases, with 19 bases spanning the gap. Germline V lookup: CDR1 SGHDT, CDR2 YYEEEE. The CDR3 is made up of 16 amino acids. CDR3 sequence (DNA): TGTGCCAGCACGCTAACTCGGTGGGGCCTCACAGATACGCAGTATTTT. Protein: CASTLTRWGLTDTQYF.

This chain joins TRBV9 and TRBJ1-2; unclear D gene. The germline V gene has CDR1 SGDLS and CDR2 YYNGEE. V lost 3 bases to trimming and J lost 4 bases, with 22 bases between them. The CDR3 extends over 17 amino acids. DNA of the CDR3: TGTGCCAGCAGCGGGAGATACCCGGGGTACAGCGGCTATGGCTACACCTTC. Translated: CASSGRYPGYSGYGYTF. The full variable domain, with the rest looked up from reference TRBV9 and TRBJ1-2, is DSGVTQTPKHLITATGQRVTLRCSPRSGDLSVYWYQQSLDQGLQFLIQYYNGEERAKGNILERFSAQQFPDLHSELNLSSLELGDSALYFCASSGRYPGYSGYGYTFGSGTRLTVV.

The CDR3 loop reads CASKQVQDTQYF. The CDR3 DNA sequence: TGTGCCAGCAAACAGGTTCAAGATACGCAGTATTTT. The genes are TRBV2 and TRBJ2-3; D may be TRBD1 (5 bases). The V end lost 7 bases, the J end lost 5 bases, and 10 bases lay between the germline ends. CDR1 SNHLY and CDR2 FYNNEI come from the germline V gene. The CDR3 is 12 residues long. Together with reference TRBV2 and TRBJ2-3, the CDR3 gives the full variable domain: EPEVTQTPSHQVTQMGQEVILRCVPISNHLYFYWYRQILGQKVEFLVSFYNNEISEKSEIFDDQFSVERPDGSNFTLKIRSTKLEDSAMYFCASKQVQDTQYFGPGTRLTVL.

The chain combines TRBV2 with TRBJ1-5, with 12 positions matching TRBD1. There are 14 residues in the CDR3. Trimming took 6 bases from V and 7 from J; bases not matched to a gene: 4. Germline V CDR1 and CDR2: SNHLY, FYNNEI. The CDR3 loop is CASRGQGAWQPQHF. CDR3 DNA sequence: TGTGCCAGCAGGGGACAGGGGGCTTGGCAGCCCCAGCATTTT. Full variable domain (remainder filled in from reference TRBV2 and TRBJ1-5): EPEVTQTPSHQVTQMGQEVILRCVPISNHLYFYWYRQILGQKVEFLVSFYNNEISEKSEIFDDQFSVERPDGSNFTLKIRSTKLEDSAMYFCASRGQGAWQPQHFGDGTRLSIL.

This sequence joins TRBV9 and TRBJ2-5; no reliable D call. V was cut by 1 base and J by 5 bases, with 9 bases left in between. The germline CDR1 and CDR2 sequences are SGDLS and YYNGEE. The CDR3 consists of 13 residues. The CDR3 DNA is TGTGCCAGCAGCGTACGTGCCGGGGAGACCCAGTACTTC. It encodes CASSVRAGETQYF.

This clone was found once. The chain employs TRBV29-1 and TRBJ2-7, with TRBD1 as a possible D gene (5 bases). The V end was cut by 7 bases, the J end by 4 bases, with 11 bases between. This CDR3 comprises 11 residues. The germline CDR1 and CDR2 sequences are SQVTM and ANQGSEA. The CDR3 is CSATHRYEQYF. In DNA, the CDR3 is TGCAGCGCCACCCACAGGTACGAGCAGTACTTC.

J is TRBJ1-2 and V is TRBV7-9; TRBD1 agrees at 8 bases. Trimming removed 5 bases from V and 4 bases from J; junction bases left unmatched: 9. The CDR3 runs 15 residues. CDR1 and CDR2 (germline): SEHNR, FQNEAQ (reference sequence). CDR3: CASSLGTGLFYGYTF. CDR3 bases: TGTGCCAGCAGCCTAGGGACAGGACTCTTCTATGGCTACACCTTC.